This passage covers 3 T cell receptor beta chains from one sample sequenced in a study of blood T cell repertoires in COVID-19. Profiling relied on immunoSEQ multiplex PCR, and the TCRdb table lists in-frame clones only, not all of them. Found here are 65,000 to 80,000 clones, 75% to 90% of them singletons; the top ten hold 12%. The sequencing sample was made of peripheral blood. The receptors originated from a human donor in a cohort sampled during active COVID-19.

V usage is TRBV28 and J usage is TRBJ1-5, with D hard to call. CDR1 is MDHEN, CDR2 SYDVKM, per germline. The CDR3 spans 15 residues. The V end was cut by 6 bases, the J end by 5 bases, with 17 bases between. This chain's CDR3 is CASRSLSGDHQPQHF. The CDR3 DNA is TGTGCCAGCAGATCCTTAAGCGGGGATCATCAGCCCCAGCATTTT.

This clone occurred a few times. The chain combines TRBV11-2 with TRBJ2-3; TRBD2 might be the D (5 bases). Germline CDR1 reads SGHAT; CDR2 reads FQNNGV. Trimming removed 1 base from V and 4 bases from J, with 9 bases in between. The CDR3 consists of 14 residues. CDR3 in DNA: TGTGCCAGCAGCTTAGTCCTAGCTTCAGATACGCAGTATTTT. Amino acids: CASSLVLASDTQYF.

The chain carries TRBV5-1 and TRBJ1-3; a possible D gene is TRBD1 (6 bases). CDR1 and CDR2 from the germline V gene are SGHRS and YFSETQ. Between the trimmed V and J ends, which lost 4 bases and 4 bases, there was a span of 15 bases. This CDR3 is 15 amino acids long. The CDR3 spells CASSPFGGPGNTIYF. CDR3 nucleotides: TGCGCCAGCAGCCCTTTCGGGGGGCCAGGAAACACCATATATTTT.